The TCR beta chain under discussion was sequenced for a study of T cells after yellow fever vaccination. At the level of the study: Libraries from low-cell-number fractions were prepared with the SMART-Seq v4 Ultra Low Input RNA kit. General study points: Abundant bulk-population clonotypes could contaminate the FACS-sorted repertoires.

Using its own MiXCR run on the 5' RACE reads, TCRdb lists one record per CDR3 protein. There are approximately 550,000 distinct CDR3 sequences in the sample; roughly 19% occur only once, and over 11% lies in the top ten. This clonotype turned up a few times. Its antigen is currently unknown. V shed 2 bases and J shed 0 bases, with 9 bases lying between them. The V gene's germline CDR1 is SGHNT and CDR2 YYREEE (reference sequence). CDR3 length: 16 residues. The specimen was PBMCs, collected 15 days after the yellow fever booster vaccination. The receptor was derived from a man aged 25 to 40 who received the YFV17D yellow fever vaccine. The V gene is TRBV5-4, the J gene TRBJ2-6; TRBD1 might be the D (5 bases). The DNA of the CDR3 is TGTGCCAGCAGCTTCCCAGGGTTCTCTGGGGCCAACGTCCTGACTTTC. It translates to CASSFPGFSGANVLTF. Full variable domain (remainder filled in from reference TRBV5-4 and TRBJ2-6): ETGVTQSPTHLIKTRGQQVTLRCSSQSGHNTVSWYQQALGQGPQFIFQYYREEENGRGNFPPRFSGLQFPNYSSELNVNALELDDSALYLCASSFPGFSGANVLTFGAGSRLTVL.